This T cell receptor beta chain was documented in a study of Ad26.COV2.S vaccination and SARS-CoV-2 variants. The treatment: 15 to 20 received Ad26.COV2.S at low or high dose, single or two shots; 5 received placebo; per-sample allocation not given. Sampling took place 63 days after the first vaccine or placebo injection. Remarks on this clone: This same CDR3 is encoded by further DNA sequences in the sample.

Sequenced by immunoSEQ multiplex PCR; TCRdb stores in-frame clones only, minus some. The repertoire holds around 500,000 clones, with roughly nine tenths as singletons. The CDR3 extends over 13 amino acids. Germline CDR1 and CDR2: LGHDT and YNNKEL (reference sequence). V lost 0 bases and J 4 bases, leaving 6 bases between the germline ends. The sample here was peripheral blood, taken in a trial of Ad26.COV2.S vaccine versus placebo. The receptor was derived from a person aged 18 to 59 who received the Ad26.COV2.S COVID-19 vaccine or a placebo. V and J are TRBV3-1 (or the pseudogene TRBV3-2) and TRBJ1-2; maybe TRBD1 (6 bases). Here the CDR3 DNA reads TGTGCCAGCAGCCAAGACAGGGGCTATGGCTACACCTTC. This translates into CASSQDRGYGYTF.